Each of the 25 T cell receptor beta chains below was sequenced from the same sample in a study of T cell changes during pregnancy in multiple sclerosis. The table came from immunoSEQ multiplex PCR; TCRdb's copy has only in-frame clones and leaves some out. This table holds about 24,000 clones, more than 75% found once. The source was CD8+ T cells from peripheral blood mononuclear cells, collected in the third trimester of pregnancy. These receptors were collected from a female donor in good health, enrolled as a control in a pregnancy study.

The gene calls are TRBV7-6 and TRBJ1-6, with D possibly being TRBD1 (5 bases). There are 18 residues in the CDR3. V lost 5 bases, J lost 2 bases, and 19 bases lay in between. In germline, CDR1 is SGHVS, CDR2 FNYEAQ. CDR3 sequence: CASSPSVNQGTYNSPLHF. Here the CDR3 DNA reads TGTGCCAGCAGCCCTAGCGTTAATCAGGGCACCTATAATTCACCCCTCCACTTT. The full variable domain, its missing parts supplied by reference TRBV7-6 and TRBJ1-6, is GAGVSQSPRYKVTKRGQDVALRCDPISGHVSLYWYRQALGQGPEFLTYFNYEAQQDKSGLPNDRFSAERPEGSISTLTIQRTEQRDSAMYRCASSPSVNQGTYNSPLHFGNGTRLTVT.

In this sample, this clone turned up once. CDR3 amino acids: CASSPRTTNEQYF. The DNA of the CDR3 is TGTGCCAGCAGCCCCAGGACAACCAACGAGCAGTACTTC. The chain is built from TRBV9 and TRBJ2-7; the D gene is possibly TRBD1 (5 bases). The V end lost 4 bases, the J end lost 5 bases, and 13 bases lay between the germline ends. Germline V gene sequence: CDR1 SGDLS, CDR2 YYNGEE. This CDR3 is 13 amino acids long.

V usage is TRBV9 and J usage is TRBJ2-1, with 8 bases that match TRBD2. CDR3 size: 15 residues. Germline V gene data show CDR1 as SGDLS and CDR2 as YYNGEE. After removal of 0 bases from V and 4 bases from J, the junction contained 3 bases not matched to a gene. Here the CDR3 DNA reads TGTGCCAGCAGCGTAGGGTCGGGAGGGTACAATGAGCAGTTCTTC. Translation gives CASSVGSGGYNEQFF.

The rearrangement uses TRBV7-6 and TRBJ1-2; TRBD1 is a possible D gene (6 bases). The CDR3 runs 17 residues. V was clipped by 2 bases and J by 4 bases, with 20 bases between them. In germline, CDR1 is SGHVS, CDR2 FNYEAQ. CDR3 protein: CASSLTYGANRVYGYTF. In DNA, the CDR3 is TGTGCCAGCAGCTTAACGTATGGGGCCAACAGGGTCTATGGCTACACCTTC.

The chain employs TRBV25-1 and TRBJ2-1; 7 positions match TRBD2. The CDR3 length is 17 residues. V shed 1 base and J 4 bases; nucleotides not matched to a gene: 10. Germline CDR1 is MGHDK and CDR2 is SYGVNS. The CDR3 DNA sequence: TGTGCCAGCAGTGAATCTGGCTCTAGCGGATTATACAATGAGCAGTTCTTC. Its protein product is CASSESGSSGLYNEQFF.

The chain is built from TRBV9 and TRBJ2-3; D perhaps matches TRBD1 (5 bases). V lost 5 bases and J 2 bases, leaving 12 bases between the germline ends. Germline V gene lookup returns CDR1 SGDLS and CDR2 YYNGEE. This CDR3 has 14 residues. The CDR3 protein is CASRAPRDTDTQYF. The CDR3 DNA is TGTGCCAGCAGAGCTCCCAGGGACACAGATACGCAGTATTTT. Drawing the rest from reference TRBV9 and TRBJ2-3, the complete variable domain is DSGVTQTPKHLITATGQRVTLRCSPRSGDLSVYWYQQSLDQGLQFLIQYYNGEERAKGNILERFSAQQFPDLHSELNLSSLELGDSALYFCASRAPRDTDTQYFGPGTRLTVL.

To note about this clone: Within the sample, other DNA sequences also encode this same CDR3. V gene TRBV10-3 combines with J gene TRBJ2-7; 9 bases agree with TRBD2. Per germline, CDR1 ENHRY and CDR2 SYGVKD. The CDR3 has 13 residues. V shed 9 bases, J shed 4 bases, and the junction held 7 bases outside the gene matches. The CDR3 loop reads CAIKGGGGYEQYF. CDR3 nucleotides: TGTGCCATTAAGGGCGGGGGGGGGTACGAGCAGTACTTC.

V and J are TRBV2 and TRBJ2-1, with D possibly being TRBD2 (5 bases). The ends were cut back, 8 bases at V and 10 bases at J, with 9 bases in the middle. This CDR3 comprises 10 residues. Germline-derived CDR1 and CDR2 are SNHLY and FYNNEI. The CDR3 region has the DNA TGTGCCAGCTCCCGAGGGGAGCAGTTCTTC. It specifies CASSRGEQFF.

The genes are TRBV4-1 and TRBJ1-2; no reliable D call. Looked up from germline, CDR1 is MGHRA and CDR2 is YSYEKL. The CDR3 runs 15 residues. V lost 4 bases and J 1 base, leaving 13 bases between the germline ends. The chain's CDR3 is CASSPTLQLNYGYTF. The DNA for the CDR3 is TGCGCCAGCAGCCCAACCTTACAGCTTAACTATGGCTACACCTTC.

Only one count was recorded for this clone. The chain recombines TRBV7-9 with TRBJ2-1, with D possibly matching TRBD2 (5 bases). The germline V gene encodes CDR1 SEHNR and CDR2 FQNEAQ (reference sequence). The CDR3 sequence is 15 residues long. Trimming left V 5 bases short and J 2 bases short, with 13 bases between. The CDR3: CASSQSEVTYNEQFF. The CDR3 bases are TGTGCCAGCAGCCAATCGGAGGTCACCTACAATGAGCAGTTCTTC.

The gene calls are TRBV9 and TRBJ2-3, with D perhaps matching TRBD2 (6 bases). CDR3 length equals 15 residues. Germline assignment: CDR1 SGDLS and CDR2 YYNGEE. V dropped 2 bases and J dropped 0 bases, with 10 bases sitting between them. DNA for the CDR3: TGTGCCAGCAGCGTTAGCGGAGCTAGCACAGATACGCAGTATTTT. Translation gives CASSVSGASTDTQYF.

The chain couples TRBV7-9 to TRBJ2-7, with a weak D call TRBD1 (6 bases). Germline V gene sequence: CDR1 SEHNR, CDR2 FQNEAQ (reference sequence). V lost 5 bases, J lost 3 bases, and 14 bases lay in between. CDR3 length: 14 amino acids. In DNA form, the CDR3 reads TGTGCCAGCAGCCCCCCCACACAGGGCTACGAGCAGTACTTC. This codes for CASSPPTQGYEQYF.

The chain couples TRBV7-8 to TRBJ2-5, with no clear D. The CDR3 is 15 residues long. V was trimmed by 2 bases and J by 0 bases, leaving 10 bases between them. Germline V gives CDR1 SGHVS, CDR2 FQNEAQ. The CDR3 nucleotides read TGTGCCAGCAGCTTACCAGCGTCGGACCAAGAGACCCAGTACTTC. Translation gives CASSLPASDQETQYF.

V gene TRBV13 combines with J gene TRBJ1-1; tentatively, D is TRBD1 (6 bases). V was shortened by 5 bases and J by 5 bases, with 15 bases between the two germline ends. The CDR3 totals 14 residues. Germline CDR1 reads PRHDT; CDR2 reads FYEKMQ (reference sequence). CDR3 protein: CASSPQGIGTEAFF. The DNA of the CDR3 is TGTGCCAGCAGCCCACAGGGAATTGGAACTGAAGCTTTCTTT.

This chain uses TRBV6-1 with TRBJ1-5; D perhaps matches TRBD1 (6 bases). The germline V gene encodes CDR1 MNHNS and CDR2 SASEGT. Trimming removed 3 bases at V and 2 bases at J, with 11 bases between. CDR3 size: 15 residues. CDR3 nucleotides: TGTGCCAGCAGTGAGGGAGGGGGTGGCAATCAGCCCCAGCATTTT. It encodes CASSEGGGGNQPQHF.

This sequence joins TRBV4-2 and TRBJ2-1; D remains unclear. Germline V gene lookup returns CDR1 LGHNA and CDR2 YNFKEQ. Deletions cut 1 base from V and 8 bases from J, with 6 bases between. There are 12 residues in the CDR3. The CDR3 protein is CASSQVADEQFF. CDR3 in DNA: TGTGCCAGCAGCCAAGTTGCGGATGAGCAGTTCTTC.

This clone was seen only once. The V and J genes are TRBV7-3 and TRBJ2-2, with a tentative D call TRBD1 (6 bases). V was cut by 5 bases and J by 0 bases, with 13 bases left in between. CDR1 SGHTA and CDR2 FQGTGA come from the germline V gene. CDR3 length: 16 residues. The CDR3 DNA reads as TGTGCCAGCAGCCCTACAGGGATGCCGAACACCGGGGAGCTGTTTTTT. This encodes CASSPTGMPNTGELFF. Full variable domain (outside the CDR3, taken from reference TRBV7-3 and TRBJ2-2): GAGVSQTPSNKVTEKGKYVELRCDPISGHTALYWYRQSLGQGPEFLIYFQGTGAADDSGLPNDRFFAVRPEGSVSTLKIQRTERGDSAVYLCASSPTGMPNTGELFFGEGSRLTVL.

Concerning this clone itself: One base separates it from a far larger clone, so it is likely a read error. Other DNA sequences in this specimen translate into the identical CDR3. The chain combines TRBV5-1 with TRBJ1-5; 7 bases align to TRBD1. The CDR3 spans 16 residues. CDR1 SGHRS and CDR2 YFSETQ come from the germline V gene. Trimming cost V 4 bases and J 5 bases; bases outside gene matches: 12. CDR3 residues: CASSRKAGGNYQPQHF. The CDR3 bases are TGCGCCAGCAGCAGAAAGGCAGGGGGTAACTATCAGCCCCAGCATTTT.

V gene TRBV6-6 combines with J gene TRBJ1-1; no clear D gene. Trimming removed 4 bases at V and 1 base at J, with 10 bases between. The CDR3 is 14 residues long. Per germline, CDR1 MNHNY and CDR2 SVGAGI (reference sequence). The CDR3 here is CASSSFPRNTEAFF. As DNA, the CDR3 is TGTGCCAGCAGTTCCTTTCCTCGGAACACTGAAGCTTTCTTT.

This chain uses TRBV2 with TRBJ2-3; TRBD2 matches 13 bases. V trimming: 9 bases; J trimming: 3 bases; junction bases outside the gene matches: 3. CDR1 is SNHLY, CDR2 FYNNEI, per germline. The CDR3 length is 14 residues. The CDR3 region has the DNA TGTGCCAGTCCGACTAGCGGGGGGACAGATACGCAGTATTTT. The encoded protein is CASPTSGGTDTQYF.

The chain uses TRBV7-8 and TRBJ2-7; a weak D match, TRBD1 (6 bases). Trimming shortened V by 1 base and J by 3 bases, and 16 bases separated the two germline ends. This CDR3 comprises 16 residues. Per germline, CDR1 SGHVS and CDR2 FQNEAQ. The DNA of the CDR3 is TGTGCCAGCAGCTTAGGCGTTGGGGGCAGGTTCTACGAGCAGTACTTC. It specifies CASSLGVGGRFYEQYF.

As DNA, the CDR3 is TGTGCCAGCAGCTCATACGGGACTCCCTACGAGCAGTACTTC. The encoded protein is CASSSYGTPYEQYF. This sequence joins TRBV7-9 and TRBJ2-7, with D possibly matching TRBD2 (6 bases). Germline CDR1 SEHNR, CDR2 FQNEAQ (reference sequence). The CDR3 contains 14 residues. V shed 4 bases and J shed 2 bases, with 12 bases lying between them. The variable domain in full, with the rest retrieved from reference TRBV7-9 and TRBJ2-7, is DTGVSQNPRHKITKRGQNVTFRCDPISEHNRLYWYRQTLGQGPEFLTYFQNEAQLEKSRLLSDRFSAERPKGSFSTLEIQRTEQGDSAMYLCASSSYGTPYEQYFGPGTRLTVT.

V gene TRBV2 combines with J gene TRBJ1-3; TRBD1 matches 7 bases. Germline CDR1 is SNHLY and CDR2 is FYNNEI. The trim removed 6 bases at V and 0 bases at J, leaving 11 bases unmatched. The CDR3 extends over 17 amino acids. For the CDR3, the DNA is TGTGCCAGCAGGGGAGACAGGGAAGCGGGCTCTGGAAACACCATATATTTT. Translation: CASRGDREAGSGNTIYF.

The genes are TRBV4-1 and TRBJ2-2; weak D call: TRBD2 (7 bases). V dropped 1 base and J dropped 7 bases, with 16 bases sitting between them. Germline values: CDR1 MGHRA, CDR2 YSYEKL. The CDR3 length is 16 residues. CDR3 residues: CASSQVGRGGYGELFF. CDR3 bases: TGCGCCAGCAGCCAAGTGGGAAGGGGGGGGTACGGGGAGCTGTTTTTT.

This clone was picked up one time. J is TRBJ2-1 and V is TRBV5-1, with D unresolved. Germline V gene lookup returns CDR1 SGHRS and CDR2 YFSETQ. The CDR3 runs to 13 residues. Between the trimmed V and J ends, which lost 0 bases and 5 bases, there was a span of 6 bases. The CDR3 sequence is CASSLELNNEQFF. CDR3 bases: TGCGCCAGCAGCTTGGAACTCAACAATGAGCAGTTCTTC.